This is a list of T cell receptor beta chains from one sample in a study of blood T cell repertoires in COVID-19. Produced via immunoSEQ multiplex PCR; TCRdb's table is partial and in-frame only. The data show about 190,000 clones, with about 81% seen just once and approximately 3% held by the top ten. The specimen sequenced was PBMCs or T cells enriched from blood (not recorded which). Source of these receptors: a woman aged 25 to 45 who had recovered from COVID-19. CDR3s include the opening cysteine and the closing phenylalanine or tryptophan. The D gene is left open where the match is weak. Part of the rows lack a size; the others show once, few, many or a class for expanded clones.

V gene	D gene	clone size	J gene	CDR3 protein	CDR3 DNA
TRBV7-9	.	.	TRBJ2-7	CASSLGASGAREQYF	TGTGCCAGCAGCTTGGGGGCGTCAGGGGCTAGGGAGCAGTACTTC
TRBV5-1	.	few	TRBJ1-3	CASSLRGLSGNTIYF	TGCGCCAGCAGCTTGCGGGGACTCTCTGGAAACACCATATATTTT
TRBV7-3	TRBD2	.	TRBJ2-2	CASSPTPGGRANTGELFF	TGTGCCAGCAGCCCTACACCTGGCGGGAGGGCCAACACCGGGGAGCTGTTTTTT
TRBV5-1	TRBD1	.	TRBJ1-6	CASSLRPGQGASPLHF	TGCGCCAGCAGCTTGAGGCCGGGACAGGGGGCTTCACCCCTCCACTTT
TRBV19	.	.	TRBJ1-5	CASSKGRGSNQPQHF	TGTGCCAGTAGTAAAGGACGGGGGAGCAATCAGCCCCAGCATTTT
TRBV9	TRBD1	few	TRBJ1-1	CASSLDRSNTEAFF	TGTGCCAGCAGCCTGGACAGGTCAAACACTGAAGCTTTCTTT
TRBV10-2	.	few	TRBJ1-3	CASARDTASGNTIYF	TGCGCCAGCGCCAGGGATACGGCCTCTGGAAACACCATATATTTT
TRBV5-4	.	.	TRBJ1-1	CASSQRFGRFPEAFF	TGTGCCAGCAGCCAACGGTTCGGCAGGTTCCCTGAAGCTTTCTTT
TRBV7-9	.	.	TRBJ1-1	CASSFEITEAFF	TGTGCCAGCAGCTTTGAGATCACTGAAGCTTTCTTT
TRBV6-2/TRBV6-3	TRBD2	.	TRBJ2-3	CASSTGLAGGADTQYF	TGTGCCAGCAGTACGGGACTAGCGGGGGGGGCGGATACGCAGTATTTT
TRBV23-1	.	.	TRBJ1-3	CASTRPSGNTIYF	TGCGCCAGCACCAGGCCCTCTGGAAACACCATATATTTT
TRBV28	.	.	TRBJ1-2	CASSYGRANYGYTF	TGTGCCAGCAGCTACGGGAGAGCTAACTATGGCTACACCTTC
TRBV5-4	TRBD1	.	TRBJ2-2	CASSPGQGWTGELFF	TGTGCCAGCAGCCCCGGACAGGGATGGACCGGGGAGCTGTTTTTT
TRBV19	.	.	TRBJ1-5	CATRLGGYSNQPQHF	TGTGCCACCCGCCTCGGGGGATATAGCAATCAGCCCCAGCATTTT
TRBV29-1	TRBD1	.	TRBJ1-4	CSVEDQGVKLFF	TGCAGCGTTGAAGATCAGGGGGTTAAACTGTTTTTT
TRBV9	TRBD2	.	TRBJ2-6	CASSPFGRERKPGANVLTF	TGTGCCAGCAGCCCCTTCGGGCGGGAGAGGAAGCCTGGGGCCAACGTCCTGACTTTC
TRBV9	.	.	TRBJ1-5	CASSVDEGENQPQHF	TGTGCCAGCAGCGTAGATGAGGGGGAGAATCAGCCCCAGCATTTT
TRBV12-3/TRBV12-4	.	.	TRBJ2-1	CASSLVANEQFF	TGTGCCAGCAGTTTAGTGGCCAATGAGCAGTTCTTC
TRBV28	.	.	TRBJ2-2	CASSAGQRANTGELFF	TGTGCCAGCAGTGCCGGACAGCGCGCGAACACCGGGGAGCTGTTTTTT
TRBV11-2	.	.	TRBJ1-4	CASSSPGGGTNEKLFF	TGTGCCAGCAGCTCTCCCGGAGGAGGAACTAATGAAAAACTGTTTTTT
TRBV6-5	.	.	TRBJ2-3	CASSYYLSSSTDTQYF	TGTGCCAGCAGTTATTATTTGTCTAGCAGCACAGATACGCAGTATTTT
TRBV29-1	TRBD2	.	TRBJ2-7	CSVAGTSGVGSSYEQYF	TGCAGCGTCGCCGGGACTAGCGGAGTAGGGAGCTCCTACGAGCAGTACTTC
TRBV28	.	once	TRBJ1-2	CASSLGGADYGYTF	TGTGCCAGCAGTTTAGGGGGCGCCGACTATGGCTACACCTTC
TRBV27	.	.	TRBJ2-7	CASSYSREGYEQYF	TGTGCCAGCAGCTACTCCAGGGAAGGGTACGAGCAGTACTTC
TRBV27	.	.	TRBJ1-1	CASTRTSGGWNTEAFF	TGTGCCAGCACCAGAACCTCTGGGGGCTGGAACACTGAAGCTTTCTTT
TRBV4-2	TRBD1	.	TRBJ2-2	CASSRSGQFANTGELFF	TGTGCCAGCAGCCGGTCGGGACAGTTCGCGAACACCGGGGAGCTGTTTTTT
TRBV19	.	few	TRBJ1-1	CASSMGLGGDRVNTEAFF	TGTGCCAGTAGTATGGGGTTAGGGGGTGATAGAGTGAACACTGAAGCTTTCTTT
TRBV29-1	.	few	TRBJ1-3	CSVSKHGVPGNTIYF	TGCAGCGTTTCCAAGCACGGGGTCCCTGGAAACACCATATATTTT
TRBV5-5	.	.	TRBJ2-5	CARSWGLAGAGGETQYF	TGTGCCCGCAGCTGGGGACTCGCGGGGGCCGGGGGGGAGACCCAGTACTTC
TRBV18	.	.	TRBJ2-2	CASSPVAGVHTGELFF	TGTGCCAGCTCACCAGTCGCCGGGGTGCACACCGGGGAGCTGTTTTTT
TRBV19	TRBD1	.	TRBJ1-1	CASSIRQGEEMNTEAFF	TGTGCCAGTAGTATACGCCAGGGGGAGGAGATGAACACTGAAGCTTTCTTT
TRBV6-1	.	.	TRBJ1-3	CASREDSFSGNTIYF	TGTGCCAGCAGGGAAGACAGTTTCTCTGGAAACACCATATATTTT
TRBV6-5	.	.	TRBJ1-5	CASSNTRWPQHF	TGTGCCAGCAGCAATACCAGGTGGCCCCAGCATTTT
TRBV5-8	.	.	TRBJ1-3	CASSFTGLSGNTIYF	TGTGCCAGCAGCTTTACAGGTCTCTCTGGAAACACCATATATTTT
TRBV9	.	.	TRBJ2-3	CASSGTGSPQYF	TGTGCCAGCAGCGGGACGGGGAGCCCGCAGTATTTT
TRBV29-1	.	once	TRBJ2-5	CSVAIRVTETQYF	TGCAGCGTCGCAATACGAGTCACGGAGACCCAGTACTTC
TRBV27	TRBD2	.	TRBJ2-7	CASSLSTSNEQYF	TGTGCCAGCAGTTTATCGACTAGCAACGAGCAGTACTTC
TRBV27	TRBD1	.	TRBJ1-2	CASSPTGGYGYTF	TGTGCCAGCAGTCCGACAGGGGGCTATGGCTACACCTTC
TRBV18	.	.	TRBJ2-1	CASSPLSGVNEQFF	TGTGCCAGCTCACCACTATCCGGGGTCAATGAGCAGTTCTTC
TRBV6-5	.	.	TRBJ1-6	CASSYLQVNSPLHF	TGTGCCAGCAGTTACTTACAGGTTAATTCACCCCTCCACTTT
TRBV12-3/TRBV12-4	.	.	TRBJ2-3	CASSESVPPGPYF	TGTGCCAGCAGTGAATCGGTTCCCCCGGGTCCGTATTTT
TRBV9	TRBD1	.	TRBJ2-1	CASSVEGARNEQFF	TGTGCCAGCAGCGTAGAGGGGGCGAGAAATGAGCAGTTCTTC
TRBV6-5	TRBD1	.	TRBJ2-3	CASTTGDVDTQYF	TGTGCCAGCACGACAGGGGACGTCGATACGCAGTATTTT
TRBV7-2	.	many	TRBJ1-1	CASSLLGQNTEAFF	TGTGCCAGCAGCTTACTGGGGCAGAACACTGAAGCTTTCTTT
TRBV7-2	TRBD1	few	TRBJ1-5	CASSLDRGSQPQHF	TGTGCCAGCAGCTTGGACAGGGGGAGTCAGCCCCAGCATTTT
TRBV5-1	.	few	TRBJ1-3	CASSLVGASGNTIYF	TGCGCCAGCAGCTTGGTGGGGGCTTCTGGAAACACCATATATTTT
TRBV5-1	TRBD1	once	TRBJ2-3	CASSPGQAADTQYF	TGCGCCAGCAGCCCCGGACAGGCGGCAGATACGCAGTATTTT
TRBV5-4	.	.	TRBJ1-1	CASSLKQGEPEAFF	TGTGCCAGCAGCTTGAAACAGGGTGAACCTGAAGCTTTCTTT
TRBV11-2	TRBD2	few	TRBJ2-1	CASSSPLGLAENNEQFF	TGTGCCAGCAGCTCCCCTTTGGGACTAGCGGAGAACAATGAGCAGTTCTTC